The 28 T cell receptor beta chains given below trace back to one sample, sequenced in a study of cytomegalovirus exposure and HLA in healthy donors. PCR was performed using 60 Vbeta and 13 Jbeta primers. Using immunoSEQ multiplex PCR, the repertoire was profiled, and TCRdb retains in-frame clones only, with some absent. The data show 100,000 to 150,000 clones, over 80% seen once. Sequenced sample: PBMCs. Receptors were obtained from a boy under 18 in good health and CMV-seronegative.

The V and J genes are TRBV15 and TRBJ1-2; no clear D. The V and J ends lost 1 base and 3 bases respectively, with 6 bases between them. CDR1 and CDR2 (germline): LNHNV, YYDKDF (reference sequence). This CDR3 spans 13 amino acids. CDR3 sequence (DNA): TGTGCCACCAGCAGAGGCGAGTACTATGGCTACACCTTC. It translates to CATSRGEYYGYTF.

This clone was recorded only once. The chain uses TRBV9 and TRBJ2-1; tentative D call: TRBD2 (6 bases). The CDR3 totals 13 residues. From germline, CDR1 is SGDLS and CDR2 YYNGEE. V shed 5 bases and J shed 6 bases, with 12 bases lying between them. The CDR3 bases are TGTGCCAGCAGGTATGGGACTCGCAATGAGCAGTTCTTC. It is translated as CASRYGTRNEQFF.

The chain has TRBV13 and TRBJ2-1; 7 nucleotides line up with TRBD2. V was clipped by 0 bases and J by 9 bases; unmatched bases: 8. Germline-derived CDR1 and CDR2 are PRHDT and FYEKMQ (reference sequence). The CDR3 runs to 15 residues. In nucleotides, the CDR3 is TGTGCCAGCAGCTTAGGGCTAGCGGTGGCGGGTGAGCAGTTCTTC. It yields the protein CASSLGLAVAGEQFF.

The chain links TRBV29-1 to TRBJ1-1; 12 bases match TRBD1. The junction had 12 bases not matched to a gene; V was cut back by 1 base and J by 0 bases. Germline V gene lookup returns CDR1 SQVTM and CDR2 ANQGSEA. This CDR3 has 19 residues. CDR3: CSVEGTDYGTGGLNTEAFF. Written as DNA, the CDR3 is TGCAGCGTTGAAGGAACCGACTACGGGACAGGGGGCCTGAACACTGAAGCTTTCTTT. The full variable domain, rest sourced from reference TRBV29-1 and TRBJ1-1, is SAVISQKPSRDICQRGTSLTIQCQVDSQVTMMFWYRQQPGQSLTLIATANQGSEATYESGFVIDKFPISRPNLTFSTLTVSNMSPEDSSIYLCSVEGTDYGTGGLNTEAFFGQGTRLTVV.

The chain carries TRBV6-1 and TRBJ1-2; tentative D call: TRBD1 (5 bases). Trimming cost V 7 bases and J 3 bases, with 12 bases left between them. The V gene's germline CDR1 is MNHNS and CDR2 SASEGT. The CDR3 runs to 13 residues. This CDR3 reads CASMKARDYGYTF. CDR3 DNA: TGTGCCAGCATGAAGGCCAGGGACTATGGCTACACCTTC.

The chain links TRBV10-3 to TRBJ2-1, with 9 bases matching TRBD2. Germline V CDR1 and CDR2: ENHRY, SYGVKD. With 4 bases clipped from V and 3 bases from J, the junction kept 4 bases outside the gene matches. There are 15 residues in the CDR3. DNA for the CDR3: TGTGCCATCAGTGGGACTAGCGAAGACTACAATGAGCAGTTCTTC. This gives the protein CAISGTSEDYNEQFF.

The V and J genes are TRBV11-1 and TRBJ2-3, with 10 bases lining up with TRBD2. The V segment lost 5 bases and the J segment 1 base; nucleotides outside the gene matches: 6. The CDR3 length is 16 residues. The germline V gene has CDR1 SGHAT and CDR2 FQDESV (reference sequence). The chain's CDR3 is CASSLTSGWGTDTQYF. As DNA, the CDR3 is TGTGCCAGCAGCCTGACTAGCGGGTGGGGCACAGATACGCAGTATTTT. The whole variable domain, filled in from reference TRBV11-1 and TRBJ2-3, reads EAEVAQSPRYKITEKSQAVAFWCDPISGHATLYWYRQILGQGPELLVQFQDESVVDDSQLPKDRFSAERLKGVDSTLKIQPAELGDSAMYLCASSLTSGWGTDTQYFGPGTRLTVL.

This clone was counted between two and nine times. The V call is TRBV20-1, the J call TRBJ1-1; D gene unclear. The germline V gene encodes CDR1 DFQATT and CDR2 SNEGSKA (reference sequence). The V end was cut by 3 bases, the J end by 3 bases, with 5 bases between. The CDR3 is 11 residues long. The CDR3 reads CSASPDTEAFF. As DNA, the CDR3 is TGCAGTGCTAGTCCGGACACTGAAGCTTTCTTT.

The gene calls are TRBV4-3 and TRBJ2-2; TRBD2 matches 10 bases. The V gene's germline CDR1 is LGHNA and CDR2 YSLEER. V shed 1 base and J 7 bases; nucleotides not matched to a gene: 9. This CDR3 has 17 residues. The CDR3 bases are TGCGCCAGCAGCCAAGGGGCGAGCGGGAGGGCCGTCGGGGAGCTGTTTTTT. Translation: CASSQGASGRAVGELFF.

The chain uses TRBV19 and TRBJ2-3; D ambiguous. Germline CDR1 reads LNHDA; CDR2 reads SQIVND (reference sequence). V was trimmed by 6 bases and J by 2 bases, leaving 9 bases between them. The CDR3 spans 13 residues. The CDR3 protein is CASRARNTDTQYF. The CDR3 nucleotides are TGTGCCAGTAGGGCCAGAAACACAGATACGCAGTATTTT.

The rearrangement links TRBV11-3 to TRBJ2-5; TRBD1 aligns across 7 bases. This CDR3 is built from 13 residues. Unmatched junction bases numbered 5, after V lost 5 bases and J lost 5 bases. The germline gives CDR1 SGHNT, CDR2 YENEEA. The CDR3 nucleotides read TGTGCCAGCAGCCCCAGCAGGGGGGAGACCCAGTACTTC. This encodes CASSPSRGETQYF.

The chain carries TRBV4-3 and TRBJ2-1; possibly TRBD2 for D (5 bases). This CDR3 comprises 14 residues. The germline V and J ends were trimmed by 4 bases and 3 bases, with 10 bases remaining between them. The germline gives CDR1 LGHNA, CDR2 YSLEER. The DNA of the CDR3 is TGCGCCAGCAGCCGGCCTGGAGGCTACAATGAGCAGTTCTTC. The encoded protein is CASSRPGGYNEQFF.

The rearrangement joins TRBV2 to TRBJ1-1; no reliable D call. CDR1 and CDR2 (germline): SNHLY, FYNNEI. The CDR3 length is 15 residues. Trimming took off 8 bases at V and 0 bases at J, with 16 bases between the two ends. CDR3 amino acids: CASLFRVTMNTEAFF. DNA of the CDR3: TGTGCCAGCTTATTCCGGGTTACTATGAACACTGAAGCTTTCTTT.

This chain joins TRBV6-5 and TRBJ2-5, with D perhaps matching TRBD1 (5 bases). This CDR3 is 14 amino acids long. Germline CDR1 and CDR2: MNHEY and SVGAGI. V lost 1 base and J lost 5, with 11 bases in between. The CDR3 is CASSYFQGWETQYF. DNA of the CDR3: TGTGCCAGCAGTTACTTCCAGGGATGGGAGACCCAGTACTTC.

The rearrangement joins TRBV4-2 to TRBJ1-4, with no clear D. The CDR3 covers 17 residues. Germline lookup yields CDR1 LGHNA and CDR2 YNFKEQ. Between the trimmed V and J ends, which lost 0 bases and 10 bases, there was a span of 21 bases. The CDR3 nucleotides read TGTGCCAGCAGCCAAGACGTTAATTCAGCCCTAGCGGGAAAACTGTTTTTT. This translates into CASSQDVNSALAGKLFF.

V gene TRBV4-1 combines with J gene TRBJ2-2, with 7 positions matching TRBD1. There are 14 residues in the CDR3. With 0 bases clipped from V and 5 bases from J, the junction kept 0 bases outside the gene matches. Germline CDR1 is MGHRA and CDR2 is YSYEKL. In DNA, the CDR3 is TGCGCCAGCAGCCAAGACAGGGGGACCGGGGAGCTGTTTTTT. It yields the protein CASSQDRGTGELFF.

V usage is TRBV11-3 and J usage is TRBJ2-3; 9 nucleotides line up with TRBD2. The CDR3 consists of 16 residues. V dropped 5 bases and J dropped 6; count of bases not matched to a gene: 12. In germline, CDR1 is SGHNT, CDR2 YENEEA. DNA of the CDR3: TGTGCCAGCAGCCAAAGAGGGTTAGCGGGAGCGGATACGCAGTATTTT. Residues: CASSQRGLAGADTQYF. The full variable domain, with the rest looked up from reference TRBV11-3 and TRBJ2-3, is EAGVVQSPRYKIIEKKQPVAFWCNPISGHNTLYWYLQNLGQGPELLIRYENEEAVDDSQLPKDRFSAERLKGVDSTLKIQPAELGDSAVYLCASSQRGLAGADTQYFGPGTRLTVL.

The rearrangement joins TRBV11-2 to TRBJ1-1, with unresolved D. This CDR3 has 12 amino acids. V lost 0 bases to trimming and J lost 11 bases, with 10 bases between them. Germline V gene sequence: CDR1 SGHAT, CDR2 FQNNGV. CDR3 residues: CASSLDRGRAFF. The CDR3 region has the DNA TGTGCCAGCAGCTTAGATCGGGGTCGGGCTTTCTTT. Full variable domain (remainder filled in from reference TRBV11-2 and TRBJ1-1): EAGVAQSPRYKIIEKRQSVAFWCNPISGHATLYWYQQILGQGPKLLIQFQNNGVVDDSQLPKDRFSAERLKGVDSTLKIQPAKLEDSAVYLCASSLDRGRAFFGQGTRLTVV.

The CDR3 sequence: CASSIYSGEQETQYF. The CDR3 DNA follows: TGTGCCAGTAGTATTTATAGCGGGGAACAAGAGACCCAGTACTTC. The rearrangement links TRBV19 to TRBJ2-5, with 8 bases aligning to TRBD2. The CDR3 consists of 15 residues. Germline V gene sequence: CDR1 LNHDA, CDR2 SQIVND (reference sequence). Trimming took 3 bases from V and 2 from J; bases not matched to a gene: 5.

V and J are TRBV19 and TRBJ2-1; tentatively, D is TRBD2 (6 bases). V lost 8 bases and J 8 bases, leaving 13 bases between the germline ends. The CDR3 contains 12 residues. Germline-derived CDR1 and CDR2 are LNHDA and SQIVND (reference sequence). CDR3 nucleotide sequence: TGTGCCAGTCGGGACTCCCCTCATGAGCAGTTCTTC. Residues: CASRDSPHEQFF. Based on the CDR3 plus reference TRBV19 and TRBJ2-1, the full variable domain is DGGITQSPKYLFRKEGQNVTLSCEQNLNHDAMYWYRQDPGQGLRLIYYSQIVNDFQKGDIAEGYSVSREKKESFPLTVTSAQKNPTAFYLCASRDSPHEQFFGPGTRLTVL.

Concerning this clone itself: Mismatch with germline at one junction end may stem from a read error. The rearrangement joins TRBV19 to TRBJ2-1; possible D gene TRBD1, 6 bases. Germline-derived CDR1 and CDR2 are LNHDA and SQIVND (reference sequence). This CDR3 comprises 14 residues. The CDR3: CASNIDRGNNEQFF. CDR3 bases: TGTGCCAGTAATATAGATAGGGGGAACAATGAGCAGTTCTTC.

The chain employs TRBV5-1 and TRBJ1-1; no clear D. Germline assignment: CDR1 SGHRS and CDR2 YFSETQ. There are 13 residues in the CDR3. Trimming cost V 0 bases and J 6 bases, with 9 bases left between them. The CDR3 nucleotides read TGCGCCAGCAGCTTGGCCGGTTATTCTGAAGCTTTCTTT. Amino acid sequence: CASSLAGYSEAFF.

This clone was picked up one time. The chain links TRBV9 to TRBJ2-1; 8 bases align to TRBD2. The CDR3 runs to 14 residues. V was clipped by 5 bases and J by 6 bases; unmatched bases: 7. Germline CDR1 and CDR2: SGDLS and YYNGEE. CDR3 in amino acids: CASSTGGPGNEQFF. In DNA form, the CDR3 reads TGTGCCAGCAGTACGGGAGGGCCAGGCAATGAGCAGTTCTTC. The full variable domain, completed using reference TRBV9 and TRBJ2-1, is DSGVTQTPKHLITATGQRVTLRCSPRSGDLSVYWYQQSLDQGLQFLIQYYNGEERAKGNILERFSAQQFPDLHSELNLSSLELGDSALYFCASSTGGPGNEQFFGPGTRLTVL.

The CDR3 bases are TGTGCCAGCAGTCTAGCGGGAGCCGTCACCGGGGAGCTGTTTTTT. This sequence encodes CASSLAGAVTGELFF. The chain carries TRBV5-4 and TRBJ2-2; 10 bases fit TRBD2. Germline loops: CDR1 SGHNT, CDR2 YYREEE (reference sequence). CDR3 length: 15 amino acids. V dropped 5 bases and J dropped 4; count of bases not matched to a gene: 5.

The chain is built from TRBV2 and TRBJ2-1; a weak D match, TRBD2 (5 bases). V lost 3 bases to trimming and J lost 7 bases, with 7 bases between them. The CDR3 spans 12 residues. Germline CDR1 SNHLY, CDR2 FYNNEI. CDR3 in DNA: TGTGCCAGCAGTGACAGAGGGAATGAGCAGTTCTTC. It yields the protein CASSDRGNEQFF.

This clone was recorded a few times. V is TRBV4-1 and J is TRBJ2-1, with 9 bases fitting TRBD2. This CDR3 has 17 residues. Germline trimming cut 4 bases from V and 4 bases from J; bases unmatched to any gene: 11. Germline V lookup: CDR1 MGHRA, CDR2 YSYEKL. The chain's CDR3 is CASSPGGSGRWYNEQFF. In nucleotides, the CDR3 is TGCGCCAGCAGCCCCGGCGGGAGCGGGAGGTGGTACAATGAGCAGTTCTTC.

The chain joins TRBV5-6 to TRBJ1-2; tentative D call: TRBD1 (5 bases). This CDR3 spans 14 amino acids. CDR1 and CDR2 (germline): SGHDT, YYEEEE. The V end lost 2 bases, the J end lost 0 bases, and 8 bases lay between the germline ends. CDR3 in DNA: TGTGCCAGCAGCTTCAGGGAAGCTAACTATGGCTACACCTTC. It yields the protein CASSFREANYGYTF.

This sequence joins TRBV6-5 and TRBJ2-7; 8 bases are shared with TRBD1. The CDR3 has 14 amino acids. The germline CDR1 and CDR2 sequences are MNHEY and SVGAGI. The J segment lost 4 bases and the V segment lost 5 bases, leaving 7 bases of the junction unmatched. The CDR3 loop is CASSAQGVRYEQYF. DNA of the CDR3: TGTGCCAGCAGTGCACAGGGGGTGAGGTACGAGCAGTACTTC.